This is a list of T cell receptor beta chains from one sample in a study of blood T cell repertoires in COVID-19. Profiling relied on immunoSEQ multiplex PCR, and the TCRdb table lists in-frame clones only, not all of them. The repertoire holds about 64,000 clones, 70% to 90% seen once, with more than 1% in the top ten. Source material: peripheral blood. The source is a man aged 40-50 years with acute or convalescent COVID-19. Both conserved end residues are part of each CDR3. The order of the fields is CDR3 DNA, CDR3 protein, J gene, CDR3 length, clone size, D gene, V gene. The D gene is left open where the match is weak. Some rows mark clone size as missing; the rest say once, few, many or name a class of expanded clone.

CDR3 DNA: TGCAGCGTATTACGGGGAATGAACACTGAAGCTTTCTTT
CDR3 protein: CSVLRGMNTEAFF
J gene: TRBJ1-1
CDR3 length: 13
clone size: once
D gene: -
V gene: TRBV29-1

CDR3 DNA: TGTGCCAGTAGTACGCTGGGACAGGGAGGTGAAAAACTGTTTTTT
CDR3 protein: CASSTLGQGGEKLFF
J gene: TRBJ1-4
CDR3 length: 15
clone size: -
D gene: TRBD1
V gene: TRBV19

CDR3 DNA: TGCGCCAGCAGCGTTCGGGAGGGGGCGGGAGAGACCCAGTACTTC
CDR3 protein: CASSVREGAGETQYF
J gene: TRBJ2-5
CDR3 length: 15
clone size: -
D gene: -
V gene: TRBV4-1

CDR3 DNA: TGCAGCGTGGGCGGGGGGACAGGGACCTACGAGCAGTACTTC
CDR3 protein: CSVGGGTGTYEQYF
J gene: TRBJ2-7
CDR3 length: 14
clone size: -
D gene: -
V gene: TRBV29-1

CDR3 DNA: TGTGCCAGTAGTAAGGGCGGTAGCGGGGGGGCGATTACCGGGGAGCTGTTTTTT
CDR3 protein: CASSKGGSGGAITGELFF
J gene: TRBJ2-2
CDR3 length: 18
clone size: few
D gene: TRBD2
V gene: TRBV19

CDR3 DNA: TGTGCCAGTAGTATCGGTCAGTTCGGGTATGGCTACACCTTC
CDR3 protein: CASSIGQFGYGYTF
J gene: TRBJ1-2
CDR3 length: 14
clone size: once
D gene: -
V gene: TRBV19

CDR3 DNA: TGTGCCAGCAGCTTGGAGTGGCAGGAAAATAATTCACCCCTCCACTTT
CDR3 protein: CASSLEWQENNSPLHF
J gene: TRBJ1-6
CDR3 length: 16
clone size: once
D gene: -
V gene: TRBV5-6

CDR3 DNA: TGCGCCAGCAGCCCGACTAGGTGGGGGAAAGAGACCCAGTACTTC
CDR3 protein: CASSPTRWGKETQYF
J gene: TRBJ2-5
CDR3 length: 15
clone size: -
D gene: -
V gene: TRBV5-1

CDR3 DNA: TGCGCCAGCAGCTTGGCCGACACCGGGGAGCTGTTTTTT
CDR3 protein: CASSLADTGELFF
J gene: TRBJ2-2
CDR3 length: 13
clone size: -
D gene: -
V gene: TRBV5-1

CDR3 DNA: TGTGCCAGCAGAAGGGAGGGGACAGGGAGCAATCAGCCCCAGCATTTT
CDR3 protein: CASRREGTGSNQPQHF
J gene: TRBJ1-5
CDR3 length: 16
clone size: -
D gene: TRBD1
V gene: TRBV6-6

CDR3 DNA: TGTGCCAGCATTCTAGCTGGGGGGGACACTGAAGCTTTCTTT
CDR3 protein: CASILAGGDTEAFF
J gene: TRBJ1-1
CDR3 length: 14
clone size: -
D gene: -
V gene: TRBV3-1/TRBV3-2

CDR3 DNA: TGCAGTGCTAGTCTAGCGGCAGAGACCCAGTACTTC
CDR3 protein: CSASLAAETQYF
J gene: TRBJ2-5
CDR3 length: 12
clone size: -
D gene: TRBD2
V gene: TRBV20-1

CDR3 DNA: TGTGCCATCAGTGAGTTAGGGAGTACTTCCTACGAGCAGTACTTC
CDR3 protein: CAISELGSTSYEQYF
J gene: TRBJ2-7
CDR3 length: 15
clone size: -
D gene: -
V gene: TRBV10-3